This T cell receptor beta chain stems from a study of OX40 agonist ivuxolimab in advanced cancers. Study-wide points: CD8+ T cells averaged more expanded clones than CD4+.

Germline lookup yields CDR1 SGHAT and CDR2 FQDESV (reference sequence). The CDR3 has 15 residues. V lost 4 bases to trimming and J lost 5 bases, with 17 bases between them. Notes on this clone: Its specificity is unknown.

The repertoire was sequenced with immunoSEQ multiplex PCR; TCRdb's copy has only in-frame clones and lacks some. Of about 46,000 clones detected, 70% to 90% appear once; the ten largest clones hold around 11%. This clonotype originated in an adult with an advanced solid tumor such as melanoma, head and neck, liver or kidney cancer. The rearrangement joins TRBV11-1 to TRBJ1-1; perhaps TRBD1 as D (5 bases). The source material was CD4+ or CD8+ T cells sorted from blood, sampled in a trial of the OX40 agonist ivuxolimab. CDR3 amino acids: CASSSSWTGGTEAFF. The CDR3, as DNA: TGTGCCAGCAGCTCCTCCTGGACCGGGGGTACTGAAGCTTTCTTT.